This T cell receptor (beta chain) emerged from a study of shared clonotypes between healthy human individuals. Across the whole study: Researchers assigned three CD4 naive, three CD4 memory, two CD8 naive and one CD8 memory plate to each donor.

Researchers divided each subset's genomic DNA evenly across several immunoSEQ plates. Profiled with immunoSEQ multiplex PCR; TCRdb holds only in-frame clones, not every one. The sample has approximately 700,000 clones; about 80% are singletons. With 2 bases removed from V and 5 bases from J, the gap between germline ends came to 12 bases. In germline, CDR1 is MDHEN, CDR2 SYDVKM. This CDR3 is 14 amino acids long. Specimen: memory CD4+ T cells sorted from blood. As for subset: CD45RA-negative fraction. The chain couples TRBV28 to TRBJ2-5; a possible D gene is TRBD1 (6 bases). This sequence was found in a woman in her 30s in good health. CDR3: CASSLPHRVETQYF. The CDR3 DNA reads as TGTGCCAGCAGTTTACCGCACAGGGTGGAGACCCAGTACTTC.